The present T cell receptor (beta chain) was sequenced within a study of blood T cells in healthy people across ages. The CDR3 sequence is 16 residues long. Trimming took 4 bases from V and 4 from J, leaving 19 bases between them. This clonotype was counted a few times. The use of a sample-barcoded 5' primer and a J-beta primer mix characterized a second PCR of roughly 7 to 11 cycles. TCRdb reprocessed the 5' RACE reads with MiXCR, giving one entry per CDR3 protein. The sample shows some 930,000 distinct CDR3 sequences, about 28% of them seen only once. This sample also appeared in a second study, on T cells of mothers and their children.

The source of this sequence is a woman aged 40 to 50 in good health. This sequence joins TRBV12-3 or TRBV12-4 and TRBJ1-2; D gene unclear. The sample comprised blood. The DNA for the CDR3 is TGTGCCAGCAGTTCCCCCGGCATAAGTTGGGCCTATGGCTACACCTTC. It specifies CASSSPGISWAYGYTF.